A single sample gave rise to the 11 T cell receptor beta chains below, sequenced in a study of shared clonotypes between healthy human individuals. Sequenced by immunoSEQ multiplex PCR; TCRdb stores in-frame clones only, minus some. The data contain about 1.1 million clones, around 78% of them singletons. Sequencing input: memory CD4+ T cells from PBMCs. Subset of the sample: CD45RA-negative fraction. The receptor set was obtained from a man between 18 and 29 years old in good health. Some clones in this sample may be carry-over from other donors' samples.

This chain uses TRBV5-4 with TRBJ2-1; 8 bases are a match to TRBD2. Per the germline V gene, CDR1 is SGHNT and CDR2 is YYREEE (reference sequence). V dropped 4 bases and J dropped 5; count of bases not matched to a gene: 8. The CDR3 contains 15 residues. The CDR3 is CASSTRTSSDNEQFF. The CDR3 nucleotides are TGTGCCAGCAGCACTCGGACTAGCAGTGACAATGAGCAGTTCTTC.

The V call is TRBV7-8, the J call TRBJ2-5, with D hard to call. Deletions cut 5 bases from V and 4 bases from J, with 14 bases between. Per germline, CDR1 SGHVS and CDR2 FQNEAQ. The CDR3 runs 14 residues. The chain's CDR3 is CASSPGRLAETQYF. The CDR3 nucleotides read TGTGCCAGCAGCCCAGGACGTTTGGCAGAGACCCAGTACTTC. Looking up the rest from reference TRBV7-8 and TRBJ2-5 gives the full variable domain: GAGVSQSPRYKVAKRGQDVALRCDPISGHVSLFWYQQALGQGPEFLTYFQNEAQLDKSGLPSDRFFAERPEGSVSTLKIQRTQQEDSAVYLCASSPGRLAETQYFGPGTRLLVL.

The chain has TRBV5-1 and TRBJ2-2, with D maybe TRBD1 (6 bases). The CDR3 contains 17 residues. V lost 4 bases and J 1 base, leaving 17 bases between the germline ends. Germline CDR1 reads SGHRS; CDR2 reads YFSETQ. The CDR3 reads CASSTSVWGQNTGELFF. CDR3 nucleotide sequence: TGCGCCAGCAGCACCTCCGTGTGGGGACAGAACACCGGGGAGCTGTTTTTT.

This chain uses TRBV9 with TRBJ2-7, with 7 bases matching TRBD1. The V gene end was trimmed by 0 bases and the J gene end by 2 bases; junction bases not matched to a gene: 5. Germline CDR1 and CDR2: SGDLS and YYNGEE. This CDR3 is 15 amino acids long. The DNA of the CDR3 is TGTGCCAGCAGCGTAGAAGGGGGCCGGGCCTACGAGCAGTACTTC. Amino acids: CASSVEGGRAYEQYF.

This clone was recorded only once. The chain recombines TRBV2 with TRBJ1-2; 9 nucleotides agree with TRBD1. The CDR3 has 15 residues. V shed 5 bases, J shed 3 bases, and the junction held 7 bases outside the gene matches. Germline V gene lookup returns CDR1 SNHLY and CDR2 FYNNEI. CDR3 loop: CASSSADRGDYGYTF. CDR3 nucleotide sequence: TGTGCCAGCAGTTCTGCGGACAGGGGAGACTATGGCTACACCTTC.

This rearrangement joins TRBV5-1 to TRBJ2-2; 9 bases line up with TRBD1. The germline gives CDR1 SGHRS, CDR2 YFSETQ. The CDR3 runs 15 residues. The trim removed 3 bases at V and 5 bases at J, leaving 5 bases unmatched. The CDR3 sequence is CASSWTGADTGELFF. The CDR3 region has the DNA TGCGCCAGCAGCTGGACAGGGGCAGATACCGGGGAGCTGTTTTTT.

As concerns this clone: The sample carries other DNA sequences with the same CDR3. The gene calls are TRBV9 and TRBJ2-7, with TRBD1 matching 7 bases. This CDR3 region has 14 residues. Germline V lookup: CDR1 SGDLS, CDR2 YYNGEE. The V gene end was trimmed by 4 bases and the J gene end by 2 bases; junction bases not matched to a gene: 6. This chain's CDR3 is CASSPRDRAYEQYF. The CDR3 nucleotides read TGTGCCAGCAGCCCCCGGGACAGAGCCTACGAGCAGTACTTC.

The chain employs TRBV29-1 and TRBJ2-7; 8 bases align to TRBD1. Germline assignment: CDR1 SQVTM and CDR2 ANQGSEA. V was clipped by 4 bases and J by 6 bases; unmatched bases: 11. This CDR3 contains 14 residues. CDR3 sequence: CSVVPGGLFREQYF. The CDR3 coding sequence is TGCAGCGTTGTTCCAGGGGGCCTTTTCCGCGAGCAGTACTTC.

The chain uses TRBV7-6 and TRBJ1-3; D call uncertain. The germline CDR1 and CDR2 sequences are SGHVS and FNYEAQ. There are 16 residues in the CDR3. Trimming shortened V by 2 bases and J by 2 bases, and 13 bases separated the two germline ends. CDR3 nucleotide sequence: TGTGCCAGCAGCTTAAATAGTCCAGGAACTGGAAACACCATATATTTT. Protein sequence: CASSLNSPGTGNTIYF.

The chain carries TRBV11-2 and TRBJ2-1; D may be TRBD1 (6 bases). Germline lookup yields CDR1 SGHAT and CDR2 FQNNGV. This CDR3 region has 15 residues. The germline V and J ends were trimmed by 4 bases and 0 bases, with 10 bases remaining between them. This CDR3 is CASSSGQNSYNEQFF. The CDR3 nucleotides are TGTGCCAGCAGCTCCGGACAGAACTCCTACAATGAGCAGTTCTTC.

The gene calls are TRBV7-7 and TRBJ1-2; 7 bases are a match to TRBD1. Germline CDR1 and CDR2: SSHAT and FNYEAQ (reference sequence). The CDR3 loop spans 16 amino acids. The J segment lost 4 bases and the V segment lost 1 base, leaving 9 bases of the junction unmatched. CDR3 residues: CASSLEGARGSYGYTF. CDR3 sequence (DNA): TGTGCCAGCAGCTTAGAGGGGGCGAGGGGTAGCTATGGCTACACCTTC.